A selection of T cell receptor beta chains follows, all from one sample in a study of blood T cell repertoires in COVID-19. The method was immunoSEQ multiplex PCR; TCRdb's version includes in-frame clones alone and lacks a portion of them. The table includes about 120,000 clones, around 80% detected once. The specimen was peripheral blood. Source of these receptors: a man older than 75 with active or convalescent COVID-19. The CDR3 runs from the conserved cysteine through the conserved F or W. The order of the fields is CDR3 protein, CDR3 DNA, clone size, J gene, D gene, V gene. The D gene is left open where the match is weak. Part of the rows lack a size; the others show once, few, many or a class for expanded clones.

CATNRGGYEQYF TGTGCCACAAACAGGGGAGGCTACGAGCAGTACTTC . TRBJ2-7 . TRBV27
CASTPGNTIYF TGTGCCAGCACTCCGGGAAACACCATATATTTT . TRBJ1-3 . TRBV2
CAIRGQQGEKLFF TGTGCCATCAGGGGACAGCAAGGGGAAAAACTGTTTTTT . TRBJ1-4 TRBD1 TRBV10-3
CASSYTRDRPPTRETQYF TGTGCCAGCAGTTACACCCGGGACAGGCCCCCCACTCGAGAGACCCAGTACTTC . TRBJ2-5 TRBD1 TRBV6-2/TRBV6-3
CASSPGTAEKLFF TGTGCCAGCAGCCCCGGGACAGCTGAAAAACTGTTTTTT . TRBJ1-4 TRBD1 TRBV7-9
CASSGQSINQPQHF TGTGCCAGCAGTGGACAGAGTATTAATCAGCCCCAGCATTTT . TRBJ1-5 . TRBV2
CASSPYGLAGGNNEQFF TGTGCCAGCAGCCCTTACGGACTAGCGGGGGGCAACAATGAGCAGTTCTTC . TRBJ2-1 TRBD2 TRBV6-4
CANSEFIGGAYGYTF TGTGCCAACAGTGAATTTATCGGGGGGGCTTATGGCTACACCTTC . TRBJ1-2 . TRBV6-1
CAEGASSTEAFF TGTGCCGAGGGGGCGTCGAGCACTGAAGCTTTCTTT once TRBJ1-1 TRBD1 TRBV2
CASSLSTPGAIDEQYF TGTGCCAGCAGCTTAAGTACTCCAGGGGCAATCGACGAGCAGTACTTC . TRBJ2-7 . TRBV11-3
CATSRSPTDTQYF TGTGCCACCTCCCGGAGCCCCACAGATACGCAGTATTTT . TRBJ2-3 . TRBV6-4
CASLLSGGTEAFF TGTGCCAGCCTTCTCAGTGGGGGGACTGAAGCTTTCTTT . TRBJ1-1 . TRBV12-3/TRBV12-4
CASSFPLAQETQYF TGTGCCAGCAGTTTTCCCCTAGCGCAAGAGACCCAGTACTTC . TRBJ2-5 . TRBV27
CASSVGTGPGEQYF TGTGCCAGCAGCGTAGGGACAGGGCCGGGCGAGCAGTACTTC . TRBJ2-7 TRBD1 TRBV9
CASSLVGTFSYEQYF TGCGCCAGCAGCTTGGTCGGGACATTCTCCTACGAGCAGTACTTC . TRBJ2-7 . TRBV5-1
CAIGQGVAGNTIYF TGTGCCATCGGCCAGGGTGTAGCTGGAAACACCATATATTTT . TRBJ1-3 . TRBV10-3
CASSQDRVDEKLFF TGCGCCAGCAGCCAGGACAGGGTGGATGAAAAACTGTTTTTT . TRBJ1-4 TRBD1 TRBV4-3
CASSLGLAVNTGELFF TGTGCCAGCAGTTTAGGTCTAGCCGTTAACACCGGGGAGCTGTTTTTT . TRBJ2-2 . TRBV6-5
CASSFVQSYEQYF TGTGCCAGCAGTTTTGTACAGTCCTACGAGCAGTACTTC . TRBJ2-7 . TRBV28
CASSPSGGSQETQYF TGTGCCAGCAGCCCCTCCGGAGGCTCTCAAGAGACCCAGTACTTC . TRBJ2-5 . TRBV7-8
CASSRFVEVYEQYF TGTGCCAGCAGCCGGTTTGTAGAAGTATACGAGCAGTACTTC . TRBJ2-7 . TRBV5-5
CASSLDRTYNEQFF TGTGCCAGCAGTTTAGACAGGACCTACAATGAGCAGTTCTTC . TRBJ2-1 . TRBV6-5
CASSPRGERGLTDTQYF TGTGCCAGCTCACCCCGAGGGGAGCGGGGGCTCACAGATACGCAGTATTTT . TRBJ2-3 TRBD2 TRBV18
CATSRGGGYGYTF TGTGCCACCAGCAGAGGGGGCGGCTATGGCTACACCTTC . TRBJ1-2 . TRBV15
CASRGRGDYEQYF TGTGCCAGTAGAGGCAGGGGGGATTACGAGCAGTACTTC . TRBJ2-7 . TRBV19
CASSFSGATNEKLFF TGCGCCAGCAGCTTCTCAGGGGCAACTAATGAAAAACTGTTTTTT . TRBJ1-4 . TRBV5-1
CAISESSGDYGYTF TGTGCCATCAGTGAGTCGTCCGGGGACTATGGCTACACCTTC . TRBJ1-2 . TRBV10-3
CASSLVGGNTGELFF TGCGCCAGCAGCTTGGTCGGCGGGAACACCGGGGAGCTGTTTTTT . TRBJ2-2 . TRBV5-1
CASRRGGTDTQYF TGTGCCAGCCGACGGGGGGGCACAGATACGCAGTATTTT once TRBJ2-3 TRBD2 TRBV6-6
CASSGAGHDEKLFF TGTGCCAGCAGCGGGGCAGGTCACGATGAAAAACTGTTTTTT . TRBJ1-4 . TRBV5-6
CASRHAVRVRNTGELFF TGTGCCAGCAGACACGCTGTGAGGGTTCGGAACACCGGGGAGCTGTTTTTT . TRBJ2-2 . TRBV11-2
CASSGQGWKAFF TGTGCCAGTAGCGGACAGGGGTGGAAAGCTTTCTTT . TRBJ1-1 TRBD1 TRBV19
CASSSRPKDTQYF TGTGCCAGCAGTTCCAGGCCTAAGGATACGCAGTATTTT . TRBJ2-3 . TRBV7-9
CASSLSFLGSQPQHF TGTGCCAGCAGTTTATCGTTTTTGGGGAGTCAGCCCCAGCATTTT once TRBJ1-5 . TRBV27
CASSETGQPQPQHF TGTGCCAGCAGTGAAACCGGACAGCCTCAGCCCCAGCATTTT . TRBJ1-5 . TRBV6-1
CASSPTLNEKLFF TGTGCCAGCAGCCCTACTTTAAATGAAAAACTGTTTTTT . TRBJ1-4 . TRBV7-2
CASSMRADTQYF TGTGCCAGTAGTATGAGAGCGGATACGCAGTATTTT . TRBJ2-3 . TRBV19
CAWTGGRNTEAFF TGTGCCTGGACAGGGGGCCGGAACACTGAAGCTTTCTTT . TRBJ1-1 TRBD1 TRBV30
CASSPLARPYNEQFF TGTGCCAGCTCACCTCTAGCGAGACCCTACAATGAGCAGTTCTTC . TRBJ2-1 . TRBV18
CASGFTGSQPQHF TGTGCTAGTGGTTTCACGGGGAGTCAGCCCCAGCATTTT . TRBJ1-5 . TRBV12-5
CATSESLAVQETQYF TGTGCCACCAGTGAATCCTTAGCGGTCCAAGAGACCCAGTACTTC . TRBJ2-5 . TRBV24-1
CASSKGRMAETGINQPQHF TGTGCCAGCAGCAAAGGGCGTATGGCCGAGACAGGGATTAATCAGCCCCAGCATTTT . TRBJ1-5 . TRBV21-1
CASSRQEAEQFF TGTGCCAGCAGTAGACAGGAGGCTGAGCAGTTCTTC medium-sized TRBJ2-1 . TRBV28
CASSLTSGGGETQYF TGTGCCAGCAGCCTGACTAGCGGGGGTGGTGAGACCCAGTACTTC . TRBJ2-5 TRBD2 TRBV5-4
CASSTQGASRELFF TGTGCCAGTAGTACCCAGGGGGCTTCCCGGGAGCTGTTTTTT . TRBJ2-2 TRBD1 TRBV19
CASSGAGGAAETQYF TGTGCCAGCAGTGGCGCGGGCGGGGCAGCAGAGACCCAGTACTTC . TRBJ2-5 . TRBV6-6
CASRSETYEQYF TGTGCCAGCAGAAGCGAAACCTACGAGCAGTACTTC . TRBJ2-7 . TRBV2
CASRMAGAQDQPQHF TGTGCCAGCAGGATGGCAGGGGCACAAGATCAGCCCCAGCATTTT . TRBJ1-5 . TRBV27
CAITPGQVNTGELFF TGTGCCATCACCCCGGGACAGGTGAACACCGGGGAGCTGTTTTTT . TRBJ2-2 TRBD1 TRBV10-3
CASSPQPQGGEQYF TGCGCCAGCAGCCCCCAGCCACAGGGCGGCGAGCAGTACTTC . TRBJ2-7 . TRBV4-1
CAWSSPTGVNTEAFF TGTGCCTGGAGTAGTCCGACAGGGGTGAACACTGAAGCTTTCTTT . TRBJ1-1 TRBD1 TRBV30
CSVERWGQGARTEAFF TGCAGCGTTGAACGGTGGGGACAGGGGGCTCGGACTGAAGCTTTCTTT once TRBJ1-1 TRBD1 TRBV29-1
CASSFASSGNTIYF TGTGCCAGCAGTTTTGCCAGCTCTGGAAACACCATATATTTT . TRBJ1-3 . TRBV6-5
CASSLSTVRNSPLHF TGTGCCAGCAGTTTATCCACAGTGCGTAATTCACCCCTCCACTTT . TRBJ1-6 . TRBV27